This T cell receptor beta chain was captured by sequencing in a study of blood T cell repertoires in COVID-19 (dated by TCRdb to 2019 to 2021). At the level of the whole study: The collaborator samples originated in the United States, Italy and Spain and spanned the acute and convalescent phases of COVID-19. The material from the prospective study consisted of cDNA or gDNA derived from T cells, B-cell-depleted T cells, or PBMCs. The dataset comprised deeply sampled blood TCRbeta repertoires from subjects exposed to, actively infected with, or recovered from COVID-19. A freely available public database, intended as a resource for researchers studying the immune response to SARS-CoV-2, is where the repertoires were released. Samples were obtained from the ongoing ImmuneRACE study (first 160 participants) and from 1,254 subjects provided by 6 global collaborators. Nearly every sample came with metadata listing a de-identified subject ID, COVID-19 status, age in years and sex. Where available, HLA class I and class II types were obtained from metadata supplied by the sample provider rather than from assay-based typing.

In the prospective study, participants were roughly 18 to 100 years old, resided in 20 to 30 geographic areas of the United States, and were enrolled through a virtual design. To assign participants to cohorts, the prospective study relied on clinical history that participants themselves reported in a screening survey and a study questionnaire. Exposed participants had been in contact with someone with a PCR-confirmed or clinician-diagnosed COVID-19 case within 2 weeks of study entry. Each participant in the prospective study had whole blood, serum and a nasopharyngeal or oropharyngeal swab collected by mobile phlebotomists. Over a roughly 2-month period, participants in the prospective study had the option of providing additional blood draws and questionnaires. Prospective study blood samples were shipped either frozen or at room temperature before DNA extraction. The full study reports these points: The amount of clinical and demographic metadata varied by source and participant and was provided uncurated.

Worth noting for this clone: No cognate antigen has been identified for it. Base qualities are not recorded, but no much larger clone differs from it by a single base.

CDR1 and CDR2 were assigned from the germline V gene as MDHEN and SYDVKM. The CDR3 measures 14 amino acids from cysteine to phenylalanine. The only DNA kept is the CDR3, 42 bases in frame from the first base. V was cut back by 8 bases and J by 4 bases, leaving a gap of 17 bases between them. TCRbeta CDR3 regions were amplified from genomic DNA by means of the immunoSEQ Assay, a bias-controlled multiplex PCR. Regarding the original processing steps: Nucleated cell counts per sample were estimated from amplification of reference gene primers within the assay. Sequence reads were collapsed and filtered to measure the absolute abundance of every unique TCRbeta CDR3 rearrangement. For each sample, productive Simpson clonality was calculated by taking the square root of Simpson's diversity index across productive rearrangements. The immuneACCESS repertoire file appears here via TCRdb, limited to in-frame rearrangements. These files lack a portion of the clones; in checked studies, under half of the deficit traces to unresolved V genes, and the cause of the others is not known. From that table come the V and J calls and clone size; the DNA was used to work out D and trimming. The sample table contains about 320,000 clones; only one count was recorded for 85% of them. The ten largest clones add up to around 1.9% of the sample.

The TCR originated in a woman younger than 45 who had been exposed to COVID-19. The sequencing sample was made of PBMCs or T cells enriched from blood (not recorded which). Recombination linked TRBV28 to TRBJ1-1; too little of a D gene remains to name it. The DNA sequence is as follows: TGTGCCAGCGTTGGCCATGGGCTAACCACTGAAGCTTTCTTT. It encodes CASVGHGLTTEAFF. The entire variable domain, with the stretches around the CDR3 drawn from the reference TRBV28 and TRBJ1-1 proteins, is DVKVTQSSRYLVKRTGEKVFLECVQDMDHENMFWYRQDPGLGLRLIYFSYDVKMKEKGDIPEGYSVSREKKERFSLILESASTNQTSMYLCASVGHGLTTEAFFGQGTRLTVV.